Below, one TCR beta chain is given with its context. Its antigen is unknown. Per individual, the PBMC samples numbered at least one pre-ART and at least two post-ART. V was pared by 4 bases and J by 5 bases, with 18 bases of the junction left unmatched. This CDR3 has 17 amino acids. Germline V lookup: CDR1 SGDLS, CDR2 YYNGEE. The data derive from a study of long-term antiretroviral therapy in people with HIV. Study-level findings and limits: At every time point, clones expanded before ART dominated the repertoire.

Researchers ran immunoSEQ v3.0 at survey level. The sequencing target was roughly 35,000-55,000 T-cell genomes per sample. Repertoires were generated with immunoSEQ multiplex PCR, while TCRdb's copy carries only in-frame clones and drops some. This sample has approximately 24,000 clones, with just over 85% found just once. This chain links TRBV9 with TRBJ2-7, with 7 bases matching TRBD1. Source: unsorted PBMCs, taken more than 4.4 years after starting antiretroviral therapy. The clonotype originates from a man aged 25-40 years with HIV. The CDR3 reads CASSNAKPGTVDNEQYF. The CDR3 coding sequence is TGTGCCAGCAGCAACGCTAAGCCCGGGACAGTGGACAACGAGCAGTACTTC.